This TCR beta chain was identified in a study of a mutant IDH1 vaccine in newly diagnosed glioma. Study context: Former treatment meant radiotherapy, temozolomide, or both; the majority had gotten both.

General study results and limits: Evidence of vaccine-induced immune responses was documented in about 93% of patients.

The sample's time point: week 5, during vaccination. The investigators gave 300 ug of mutant IDH1 20-mer peptide in each vaccine dose, together with topical imiquimod. The table lists this clone with a few counts. Its antigen is still unknown. Measured with immunoSEQ multiplex PCR; TCRdb has only the in-frame clones, and not every one. This table holds 25,000 to 30,000 clones, around 80% found once. This CDR3 is built from 15 residues. Germline V gene sequence: CDR1 MNHNS, CDR2 SASEGT. V lost 2 bases to trimming and J lost 5 bases, with 16 bases between them. The starting material was PBMCs, obtained from a glioma patient whose treatment included an IDH1 peptide vaccine. V and J are TRBV6-1 and TRBJ2-7, with D hard to call. This TCR was recovered from a middle-aged man with glioma. Some clones in this sample may be carry-over from other donors' samples. The CDR3: CASSETPGGPNEQYF. Here the CDR3 DNA reads TGTGCCAGCAGTGAAACCCCCGGCGGCCCCAACGAGCAGTACTTC.